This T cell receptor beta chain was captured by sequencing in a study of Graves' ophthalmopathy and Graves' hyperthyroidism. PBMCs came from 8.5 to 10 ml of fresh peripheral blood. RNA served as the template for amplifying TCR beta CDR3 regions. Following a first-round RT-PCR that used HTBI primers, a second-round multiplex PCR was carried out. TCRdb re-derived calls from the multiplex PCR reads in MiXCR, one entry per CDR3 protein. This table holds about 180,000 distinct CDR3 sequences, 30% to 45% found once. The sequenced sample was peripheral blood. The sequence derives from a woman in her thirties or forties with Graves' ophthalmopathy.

In DNA, the CDR3 is TGTGCCAGCAGTTACTCGAGGGACAAGGGCTACACCTTC. Translated: CASSYSRDKGYTF. The J gene is TRBJ1-2, the V gene TRBV6-2 or TRBV6-3; a possible D gene is TRBD1 (6 bases). There are 13 residues in the CDR3. Germline V gene lookup returns CDR1 MNHEY and CDR2 SVGEGT. V was shortened by 0 bases and J by 8 bases, with 10 bases between the two germline ends.